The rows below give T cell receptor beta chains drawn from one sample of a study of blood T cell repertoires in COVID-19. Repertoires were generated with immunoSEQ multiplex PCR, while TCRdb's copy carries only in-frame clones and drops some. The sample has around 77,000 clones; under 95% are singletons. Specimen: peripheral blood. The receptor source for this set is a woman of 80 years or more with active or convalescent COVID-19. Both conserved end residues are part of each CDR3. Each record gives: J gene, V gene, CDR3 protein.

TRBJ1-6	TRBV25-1	CASRPGLYNSPLHF
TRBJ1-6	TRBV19	CASSIVANNSPLHF
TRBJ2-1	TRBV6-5	CASNRGSYNEQFF
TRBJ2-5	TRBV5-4	CASSFSGTGGMRETQYF
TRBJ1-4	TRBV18	CASSPPRGTLATNEKLFF
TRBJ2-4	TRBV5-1	CASSLGQGINIQYF
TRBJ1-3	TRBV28	CASSPTGQRNTIYF
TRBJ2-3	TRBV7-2	CASSLGTSGSDTQYF
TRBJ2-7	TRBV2	CASSEYGREGDEQYF
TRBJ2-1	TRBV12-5	CASGPHGLGGNEQFF
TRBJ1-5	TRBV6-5	CASSSRGLNQPQHF
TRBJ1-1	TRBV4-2	CASSQPGNTEAFF
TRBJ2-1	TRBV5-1	CASSLSGSSRVVYNEQFF
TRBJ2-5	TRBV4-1	CASSQIAGGKETQYF
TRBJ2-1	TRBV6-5	CASSSPSSGGHEQFF
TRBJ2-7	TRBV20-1	CSVDRSYEQYF
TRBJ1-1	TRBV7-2	CASSSQGGRNTEAFF
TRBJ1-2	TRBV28	CASSSPGQTNYGYTF
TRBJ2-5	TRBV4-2	CASSHKGGDQETQYF
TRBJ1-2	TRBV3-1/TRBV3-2	CASSQDRGYGYTF
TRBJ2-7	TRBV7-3	CASSLEASGGVTSYEQYF
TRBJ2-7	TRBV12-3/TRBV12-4	CASSPTGHEQYF
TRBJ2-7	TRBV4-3	CASSHDFFREEGSYEQYF
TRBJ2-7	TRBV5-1	CASSLEQGANEQYF
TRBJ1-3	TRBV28	CASSSTGLGGNTIYF
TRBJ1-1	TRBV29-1	CSVEDRVRGLVNTEAFF
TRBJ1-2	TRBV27	CASSDPRGGNYGYTF
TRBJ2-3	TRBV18	CASSSGQGVDTQYF
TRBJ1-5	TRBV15	CATSRDLGGQPQHF
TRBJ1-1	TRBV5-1	CASSLGPMNTEAFF